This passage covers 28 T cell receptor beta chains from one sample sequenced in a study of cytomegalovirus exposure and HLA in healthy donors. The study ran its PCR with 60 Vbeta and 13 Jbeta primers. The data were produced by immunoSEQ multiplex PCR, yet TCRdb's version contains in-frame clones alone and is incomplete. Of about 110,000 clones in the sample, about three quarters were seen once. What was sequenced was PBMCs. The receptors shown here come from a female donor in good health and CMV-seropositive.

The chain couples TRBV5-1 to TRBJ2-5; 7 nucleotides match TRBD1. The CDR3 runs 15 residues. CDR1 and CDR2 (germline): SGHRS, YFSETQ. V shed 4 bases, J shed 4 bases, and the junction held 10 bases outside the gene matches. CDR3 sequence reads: CASSRAGGALETQYF. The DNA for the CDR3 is TGCGCCAGCAGCAGGGCAGGGGGAGCTTTAGAGACCCAGTACTTC.

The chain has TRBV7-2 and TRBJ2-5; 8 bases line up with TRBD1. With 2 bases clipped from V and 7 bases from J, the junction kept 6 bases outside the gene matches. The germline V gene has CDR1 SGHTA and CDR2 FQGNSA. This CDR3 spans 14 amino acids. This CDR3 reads CASSLSPGGATQYF. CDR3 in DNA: TGTGCCAGCAGCTTATCCCCAGGGGGCGCGACCCAGTACTTC.

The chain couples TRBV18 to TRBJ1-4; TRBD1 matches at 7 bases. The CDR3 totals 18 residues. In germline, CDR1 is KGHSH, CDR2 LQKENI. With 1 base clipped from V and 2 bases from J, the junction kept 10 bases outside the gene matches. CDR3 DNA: TGTGCCAGCTCACCACGAGAAACAGGGGTGCCTACTAATGAAAAACTGTTTTTT. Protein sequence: CASSPRETGVPTNEKLFF.

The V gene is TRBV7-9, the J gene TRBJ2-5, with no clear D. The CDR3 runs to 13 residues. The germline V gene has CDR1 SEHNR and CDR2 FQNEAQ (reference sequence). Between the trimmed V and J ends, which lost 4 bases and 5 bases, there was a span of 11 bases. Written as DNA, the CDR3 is TGTGCCAGCAGCTCGGATGGGCTTGAGACCCAGTACTTC. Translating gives CASSSDGLETQYF.

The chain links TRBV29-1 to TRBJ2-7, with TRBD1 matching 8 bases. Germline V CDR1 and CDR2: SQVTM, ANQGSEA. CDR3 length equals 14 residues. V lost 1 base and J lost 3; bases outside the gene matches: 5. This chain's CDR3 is CSVEGGDRHYEQYF. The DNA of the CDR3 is TGCAGCGTTGAAGGTGGGGACAGGCACTACGAGCAGTACTTC.

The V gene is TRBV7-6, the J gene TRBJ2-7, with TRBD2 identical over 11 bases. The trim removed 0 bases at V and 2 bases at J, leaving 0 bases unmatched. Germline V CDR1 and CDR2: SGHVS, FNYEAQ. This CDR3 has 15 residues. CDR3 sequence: CASSLASGRAYEQYF. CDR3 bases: TGTGCCAGCAGCTTAGCTAGCGGGAGGGCCTACGAGCAGTACTTC.

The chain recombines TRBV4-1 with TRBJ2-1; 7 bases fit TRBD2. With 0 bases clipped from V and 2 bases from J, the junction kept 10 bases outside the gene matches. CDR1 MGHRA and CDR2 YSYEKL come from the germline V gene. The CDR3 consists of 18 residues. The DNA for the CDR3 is TGCGCCAGCAGCCAAGATCCTTCGGGCCTAGCGGCCTACAATGAGCAGTTCTTC. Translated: CASSQDPSGLAAYNEQFF.

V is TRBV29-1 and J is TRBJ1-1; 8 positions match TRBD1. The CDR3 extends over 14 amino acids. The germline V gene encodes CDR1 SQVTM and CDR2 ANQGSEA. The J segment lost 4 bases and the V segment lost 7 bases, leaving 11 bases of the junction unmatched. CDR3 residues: CSALRDRTGTEAFF. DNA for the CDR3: TGCAGCGCACTAAGGGACAGGACGGGCACTGAAGCTTTCTTT.

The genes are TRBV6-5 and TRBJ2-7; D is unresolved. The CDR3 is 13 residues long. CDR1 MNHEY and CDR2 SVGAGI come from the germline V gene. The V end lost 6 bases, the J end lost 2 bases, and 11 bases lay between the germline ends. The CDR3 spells CASSPIPPYEQYF. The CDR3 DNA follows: TGTGCCAGCAGCCCTATCCCACCCTACGAGCAGTACTTC.

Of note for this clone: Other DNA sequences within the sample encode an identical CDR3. This CDR3 is CASSLGQGGGYTF. As DNA, the CDR3 is TGCGCCAGCAGCCTCGGACAGGGCGGTGGCTACACCTTC. V and J are TRBV5-1 and TRBJ1-2; 8 bases map to TRBD1. Germline V gene sequence: CDR1 SGHRS, CDR2 YFSETQ. With 4 bases clipped from V and 7 bases from J, the junction kept 6 bases outside the gene matches. The CDR3 is 13 residues long.

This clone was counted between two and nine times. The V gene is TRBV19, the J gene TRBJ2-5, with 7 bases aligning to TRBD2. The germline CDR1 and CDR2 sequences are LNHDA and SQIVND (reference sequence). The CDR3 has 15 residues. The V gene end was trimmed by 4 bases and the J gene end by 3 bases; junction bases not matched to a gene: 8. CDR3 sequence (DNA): TGTGCCAGTAGTAAAAATAGCGGGTCTAAAGAGACCCAGTACTTC. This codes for CASSKNSGSKETQYF.

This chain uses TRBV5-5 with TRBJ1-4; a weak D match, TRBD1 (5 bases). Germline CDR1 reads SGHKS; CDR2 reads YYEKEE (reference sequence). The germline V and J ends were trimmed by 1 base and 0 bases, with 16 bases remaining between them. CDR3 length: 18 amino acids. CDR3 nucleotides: TGTGCCAGCAGCTTGAGGTGGCAGGGTTCTACAACTAATGAAAAACTGTTTTTT. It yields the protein CASSLRWQGSTTNEKLFF.

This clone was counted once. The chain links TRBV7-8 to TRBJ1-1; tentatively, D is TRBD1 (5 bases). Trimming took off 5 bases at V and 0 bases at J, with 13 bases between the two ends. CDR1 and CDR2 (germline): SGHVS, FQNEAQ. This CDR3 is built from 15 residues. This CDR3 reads CASSLQTELNTEAFF. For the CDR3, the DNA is TGTGCCAGCAGCCTTCAGACAGAGCTGAACACTGAAGCTTTCTTT.

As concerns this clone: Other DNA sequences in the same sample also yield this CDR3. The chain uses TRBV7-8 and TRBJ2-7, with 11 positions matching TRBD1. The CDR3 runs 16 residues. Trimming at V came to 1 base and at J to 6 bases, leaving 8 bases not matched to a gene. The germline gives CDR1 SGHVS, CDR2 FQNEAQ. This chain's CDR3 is CASSLGWTDRGREQYF. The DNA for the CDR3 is TGTGCCAGCAGCTTAGGATGGACGGACAGGGGGCGCGAGCAGTACTTC.

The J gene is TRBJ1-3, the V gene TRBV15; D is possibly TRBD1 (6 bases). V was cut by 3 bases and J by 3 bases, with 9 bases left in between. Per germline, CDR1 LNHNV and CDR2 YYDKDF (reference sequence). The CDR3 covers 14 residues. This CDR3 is CATSSRGSGNTIYF. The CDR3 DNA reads TGTGCCACCAGCAGTAGGGGGAGTGGAAACACCATATATTTT.

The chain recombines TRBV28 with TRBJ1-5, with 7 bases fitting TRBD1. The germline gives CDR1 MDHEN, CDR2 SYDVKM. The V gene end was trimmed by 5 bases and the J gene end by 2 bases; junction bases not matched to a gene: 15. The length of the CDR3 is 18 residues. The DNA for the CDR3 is TGTGCCAGCAGTCAAGAAACCGTTCTCGACAGGGGCAATCAGCCCCAGCATTTT. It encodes CASSQETVLDRGNQPQHF.

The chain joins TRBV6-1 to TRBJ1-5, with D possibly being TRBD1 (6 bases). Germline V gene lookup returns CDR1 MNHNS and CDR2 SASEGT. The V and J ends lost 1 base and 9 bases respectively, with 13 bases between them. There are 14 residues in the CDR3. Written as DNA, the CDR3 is TGTGCCAGCAGTGAAGGAGGCAGGGGTAGGCCCCAGCATTTT. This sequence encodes CASSEGGRGRPQHF.

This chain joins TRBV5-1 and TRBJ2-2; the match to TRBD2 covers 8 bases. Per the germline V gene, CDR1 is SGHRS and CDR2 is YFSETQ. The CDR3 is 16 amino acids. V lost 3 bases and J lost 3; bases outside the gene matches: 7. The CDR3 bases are TGCGCCAGCAGCTCGTTAGCGGGGACCGACACCGGGGAGCTGTTTTTT. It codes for CASSSLAGTDTGELFF.

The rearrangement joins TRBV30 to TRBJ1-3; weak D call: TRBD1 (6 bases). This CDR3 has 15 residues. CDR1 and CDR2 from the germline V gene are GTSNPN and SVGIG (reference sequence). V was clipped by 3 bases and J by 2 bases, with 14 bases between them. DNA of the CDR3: TGTGCCTGGAGATGGCGGGGGGCGCCTGGAAACACCATATATTTT. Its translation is CAWRWRGAPGNTIYF. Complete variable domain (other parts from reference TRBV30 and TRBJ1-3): SQTIHQWPATLVQPVGSPLSLECTVEGTSNPNLYWYRQAAGRGLQLLFYSVGIGQISSEVPQNLSASRPQDRQFILSSKKLLLSDSGFYLCAWRWRGAPGNTIYFGEGSWLTVV.

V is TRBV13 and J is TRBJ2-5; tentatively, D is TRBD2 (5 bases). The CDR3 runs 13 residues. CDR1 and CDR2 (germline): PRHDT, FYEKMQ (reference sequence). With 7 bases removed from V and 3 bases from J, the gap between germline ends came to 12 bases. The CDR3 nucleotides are TGTGCCAGCACCCCCGGGGTGGAAGAGACCCAGTACTTC. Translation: CASTPGVEETQYF.

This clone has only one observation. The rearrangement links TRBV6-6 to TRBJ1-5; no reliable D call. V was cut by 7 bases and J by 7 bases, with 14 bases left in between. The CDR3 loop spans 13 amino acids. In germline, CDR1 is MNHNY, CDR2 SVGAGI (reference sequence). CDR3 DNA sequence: TGTGCCAGCAACGATCGTTGGGCGCAGCCCCAGCATTTT. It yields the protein CASNDRWAQPQHF.

The CDR3 DNA reads as TGTGCCAGCAGCTTGTTATCTAGGAGGGGCACAGATACGCAGTATTTT. Amino acid sequence: CASSLLSRRGTDTQYF. This sequence joins TRBV5-4 and TRBJ2-3, with D tentatively TRBD2 (6 bases). V shed 1 base and J shed 1 base, with 13 bases lying between them. The CDR3 extends over 16 amino acids. Germline V gene lookup returns CDR1 SGHNT and CDR2 YYREEE (reference sequence). Drawing the rest from reference TRBV5-4 and TRBJ2-3, the complete variable domain is ETGVTQSPTHLIKTRGQQVTLRCSSQSGHNTVSWYQQALGQGPQFIFQYYREEENGRGNFPPRFSGLQFPNYSSELNVNALELDDSALYLCASSLLSRRGTDTQYFGPGTRLTVL.

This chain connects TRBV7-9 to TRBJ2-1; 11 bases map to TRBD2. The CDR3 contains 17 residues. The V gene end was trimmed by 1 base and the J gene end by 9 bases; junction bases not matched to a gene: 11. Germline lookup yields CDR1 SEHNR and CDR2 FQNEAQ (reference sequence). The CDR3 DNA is TGTGCCAGCAGCTTAGGAGCGGCTAGCGGGAGGCAAGGTGAGCAGTTCTTC. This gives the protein CASSLGAASGRQGEQFF. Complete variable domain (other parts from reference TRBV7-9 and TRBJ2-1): DTGVSQNPRHKITKRGQNVTFRCDPISEHNRLYWYRQTLGQGPEFLTYFQNEAQLEKSRLLSDRFSAERPKGSFSTLEIQRTEQGDSAMYLCASSLGAASGRQGEQFFGPGTRLTVL.

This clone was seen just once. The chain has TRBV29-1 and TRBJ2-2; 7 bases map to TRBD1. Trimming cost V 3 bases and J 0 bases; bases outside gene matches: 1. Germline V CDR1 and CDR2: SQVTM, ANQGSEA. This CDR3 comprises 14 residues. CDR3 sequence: CSVEGTANTGELFF. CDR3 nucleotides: TGCAGCGTTGAGGGGACAGCGAACACCGGGGAGCTGTTTTTT.

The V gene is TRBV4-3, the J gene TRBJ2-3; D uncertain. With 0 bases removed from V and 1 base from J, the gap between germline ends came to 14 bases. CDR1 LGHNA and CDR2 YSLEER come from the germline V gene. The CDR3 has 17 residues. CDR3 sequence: CASSQEVRRIRTDTQYF. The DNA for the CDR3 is TGCGCCAGCAGCCAAGAGGTGCGGCGAATCCGCACAGATACGCAGTATTTT.

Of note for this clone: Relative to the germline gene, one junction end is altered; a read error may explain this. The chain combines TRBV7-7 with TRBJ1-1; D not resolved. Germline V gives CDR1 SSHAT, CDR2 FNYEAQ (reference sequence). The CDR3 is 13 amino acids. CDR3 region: CASSLSQEAEAFF. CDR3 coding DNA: TGTGCTAGCAGCTTATCCCAGGAGGCTGAAGCTTTCTTT.

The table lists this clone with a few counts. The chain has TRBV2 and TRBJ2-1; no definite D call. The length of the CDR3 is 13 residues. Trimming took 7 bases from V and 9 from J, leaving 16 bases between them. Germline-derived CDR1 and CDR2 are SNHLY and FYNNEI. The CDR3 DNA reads TGTGCCAGCACCCTCACGCCCCGCGGTGAGCAGTTCTTC. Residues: CASTLTPRGEQFF.

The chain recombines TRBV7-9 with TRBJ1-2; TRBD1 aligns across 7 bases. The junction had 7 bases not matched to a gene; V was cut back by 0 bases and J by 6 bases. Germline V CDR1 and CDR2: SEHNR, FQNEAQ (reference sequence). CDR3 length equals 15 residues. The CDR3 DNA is TGTGCCAGCAGCTTAGCCTCAGGGGGATGGCATGGCTACACCTTC. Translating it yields CASSLASGGWHGYTF.